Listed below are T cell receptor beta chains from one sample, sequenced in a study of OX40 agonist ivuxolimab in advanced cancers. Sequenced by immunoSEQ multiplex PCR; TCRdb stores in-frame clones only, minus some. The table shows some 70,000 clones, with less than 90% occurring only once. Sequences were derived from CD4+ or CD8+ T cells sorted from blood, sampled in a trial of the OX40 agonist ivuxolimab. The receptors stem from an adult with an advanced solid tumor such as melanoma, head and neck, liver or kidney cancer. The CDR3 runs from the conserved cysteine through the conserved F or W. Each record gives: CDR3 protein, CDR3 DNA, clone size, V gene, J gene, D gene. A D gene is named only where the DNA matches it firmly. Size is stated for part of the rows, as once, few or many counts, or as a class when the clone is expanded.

CDR3 protein: CASIQTSVLFYEQYF
CDR3 DNA: TGTGCCAGCATTCAAACTAGCGTCCTCTTCTACGAGCAGTACTTC
clone size: NA
V gene: TRBV2
J gene: TRBJ2-7
D gene: TRBD2

CDR3 protein: CASSSRTSGRGVEQFF
CDR3 DNA: TGTGCCAGCAGCTCGCGGACTAGCGGGAGGGGAGTAGAGCAGTTCTTC
clone size: NA
V gene: TRBV7-3
J gene: TRBJ2-1
D gene: TRBD2

CDR3 protein: CASSAGQELANYGYTF
CDR3 DNA: TGTGCCAGCAGCGCAGGACAGGAGTTGGCTAACTATGGCTACACCTTC
clone size: NA
V gene: TRBV9
J gene: TRBJ1-2
D gene: TRBD1

CDR3 protein: CASSSNGGRAYGYTF
CDR3 DNA: TGCGCCAGCAGCAGCAATGGGGGGCGAGCCTATGGCTACACCTTC
clone size: NA
V gene: TRBV5-1
J gene: TRBJ1-2
D gene: NA

CDR3 protein: CASSQQGGNTGELFF
CDR3 DNA: TGTGCCAGCAGCCAACAGGGGGGAAACACCGGGGAGCTGTTTTTT
clone size: once
V gene: TRBV5-6
J gene: TRBJ2-2
D gene: TRBD1

CDR3 protein: CASSPFKRETYNEQFF
CDR3 DNA: TGTGCCAGCAGCCCATTCAAGCGGGAGACTTACAATGAGCAGTTCTTC
clone size: NA
V gene: TRBV7-9
J gene: TRBJ2-1
D gene: TRBD2

CDR3 protein: CASSSPRGGANYGYTF
CDR3 DNA: TGTGCCAGCAGTTCGCCCCGGGGAGGGGCCAACTATGGCTACACCTTC
clone size: NA
V gene: TRBV28
J gene: TRBJ1-2
D gene: NA

CDR3 protein: CASSQVYSPLHF
CDR3 DNA: TGCGCCAGCAGCCAAGTATATTCACCCCTCCACTTT
clone size: NA
V gene: TRBV4-1
J gene: TRBJ1-6
D gene: NA

CDR3 protein: CASSLARLETQYF
CDR3 DNA: TGTGCCAGCAGCTTAGCGCGTCTGGAGACCCAGTACTTC
clone size: NA
V gene: TRBV7-2
J gene: TRBJ2-5
D gene: NA

CDR3 protein: CASSLDGGTQETQYF
CDR3 DNA: TGTGCCAGCAGCTTAGACGGAGGAACCCAAGAGACCCAGTACTTC
clone size: NA
V gene: TRBV7-9
J gene: TRBJ2-5
D gene: NA

CDR3 protein: CASKDRVYGYTF
CDR3 DNA: TGTGCCAGTAAGGACAGGGTCTATGGCTACACCTTC
clone size: few
V gene: TRBV19
J gene: TRBJ1-2
D gene: TRBD1

CDR3 protein: CASSLRGTSPSTDTQYF
CDR3 DNA: TGTGCCAGCAGCTTACGGGGGACTTCTCCTAGCACAGATACGCAGTATTTT
clone size: NA
V gene: TRBV7-2
J gene: TRBJ2-3
D gene: NA

CDR3 protein: CASSLDAGASYEQYF
CDR3 DNA: TGCGCCAGCAGCTTGGATGCGGGGGCGTCTTACGAGCAGTACTTC
clone size: NA
V gene: TRBV5-1
J gene: TRBJ2-7
D gene: NA

CDR3 protein: CARRGGELFF
CDR3 DNA: TGTGCCAGAAGAGGGGGGGAGCTGTTTTTT
clone size: NA
V gene: TRBV5-3
J gene: TRBJ2-2
D gene: NA

CDR3 protein: CASSGGMWTTSTDTQYF
CDR3 DNA: TGTGCCAGTAGTGGGGGGATGTGGACGACGAGCACAGATACGCAGTATTTT
clone size: NA
V gene: TRBV19
J gene: TRBJ2-3
D gene: NA

CDR3 protein: CASSLVGGQETQYF
CDR3 DNA: TGTGCCAGCAGCTTAGTCGGGGGCCAAGAGACCCAGTACTTC
clone size: few
V gene: TRBV7-3
J gene: TRBJ2-5
D gene: NA